This record looks at one T cell receptor beta chain sequence and its context. What it binds is not known. This entry is derived from a study of cytomegalovirus exposure and HLA in healthy donors. Study as a whole: The roughly 130 validation repertoires used the same platform as the 550 to 750 first-cohort repertoires, a later analysis reported. Study-level results: The dataset shows that most TCR sequences were rare, while some public TCRs occurred in many donors.

This CDR3 has 13 amino acids. V was clipped by 5 bases and J by 8 bases, with 15 bases between them. The germline gives CDR1 MNHEY, CDR2 SMNVEV (reference sequence). The donors were part of the validation cohort, which consisted of about 120 subjects and was separate from the first cohort of 600 to 850 subjects. The table came from immunoSEQ multiplex PCR; TCRdb's copy has only in-frame clones and leaves some out. The sample records over 250,000 clones, around 90% being singletons. The specimen sequenced was PBMCs. This TCR was recovered from a woman in her twenties or thirties in good health and CMV-seropositive. V gene TRBV27 combines with J gene TRBJ1-2, with unresolved D. The CDR3 reads CASSLLSSRGYTF. CDR3 nucleotide sequence: TGTGCCAGCAGTCTCCTCTCGAGTCGAGGCTACACCTTC.